This is a list of T cell receptor beta chains from one sample in a study of blood T cell repertoires in COVID-19. Data came from immunoSEQ multiplex PCR; TCRdb stores just in-frame clones and leaves some out. The sample lists approximately 84,000 clones; around four fifths were seen once. Sequencing was performed on peripheral blood. Receptor source: a human donor in a cohort sampled during active COVID-19. Both conserved end residues are trimmed from each CDR3. Each record gives: J gene, V gene, CDR3 protein.

j_call: TRBJ1-1
v_call: TRBV18
cdr3_aa: ASSYRGVGTEAF

j_call: TRBJ1-3
v_call: TRBV2
cdr3_aa: ASGGQFSGNTIY

j_call: TRBJ2-6
v_call: TRBV28
cdr3_aa: ASSLAGSGANVLT

j_call: TRBJ1-1
v_call: TRBV19
cdr3_aa: ASSISGHKNTEAF

j_call: TRBJ2-1
v_call: TRBV18
cdr3_aa: ASSPSGLLTSNEQF

j_call: TRBJ1-3
v_call: TRBV3-1/TRBV3-2
cdr3_aa: ASSRATGAGNTIY

j_call: TRBJ2-3
v_call: TRBV9
cdr3_aa: ASSAGTGANTQY

j_call: TRBJ1-5
v_call: TRBV3-1/TRBV3-2
cdr3_aa: ASSLPNQPQH

j_call: TRBJ1-5
v_call: TRBV5-6
cdr3_aa: ASSSRGYSNQPQH

j_call: TRBJ2-1
v_call: TRBV7-2
cdr3_aa: ASSLVADNYNEQF

j_call: TRBJ2-7
v_call: TRBV7-9
cdr3_aa: ASSASTGVQGEQY

j_call: TRBJ2-7
v_call: TRBV14
cdr3_aa: ASSLFSGRLYEQY

j_call: TRBJ1-4
v_call: TRBV6-1
cdr3_aa: ASSENLDRV

j_call: TRBJ2-7
v_call: TRBV5-1
cdr3_aa: ASSLVPGASYEQY

j_call: TRBJ1-1
v_call: TRBV9
cdr3_aa: ASSVYPSMNTEAF

j_call: TRBJ2-3
v_call: TRBV5-1
cdr3_aa: ASSLGLTDTQY

j_call: TRBJ1-5
v_call: TRBV28
cdr3_aa: ASSPAGVRQPQH

j_call: TRBJ2-7
v_call: TRBV11-2
cdr3_aa: ASSSTGFGQY

j_call: TRBJ1-6
v_call: TRBV6-1
cdr3_aa: ASREILSSYNSPLH

j_call: TRBJ2-6
v_call: TRBV7-9
cdr3_aa: ASSEVGGAGANVLT

j_call: TRBJ2-7
v_call: TRBV10-3
cdr3_aa: AISGDSYEQY

j_call: TRBJ2-7
v_call: TRBV29-1
cdr3_aa: SVGRSSYEQY

j_call: TRBJ1-2
v_call: TRBV15
cdr3_aa: ATSGTGPGGYT

j_call: TRBJ1-2
v_call: TRBV5-6
cdr3_aa: ASSELQGAYGYT

j_call: TRBJ2-7
v_call: TRBV7-6
cdr3_aa: ASSLRRGGRGDEQY

j_call: TRBJ2-5
v_call: TRBV5-1
cdr3_aa: ASSPRDTEIQY

j_call: TRBJ2-5
v_call: TRBV5-5
cdr3_aa: ASSGGRDGTQY

j_call: TRBJ2-3
v_call: TRBV2
cdr3_aa: ASLERGRSTDTQY

j_call: TRBJ2-3
v_call: TRBV9
cdr3_aa: ASSLRGDSDTQY

j_call: TRBJ2-1
v_call: TRBV7-6
cdr3_aa: ASSLEASGGRYEQF

j_call: TRBJ1-3
v_call: TRBV11-2
cdr3_aa: ASRSGSSGNTIY

j_call: TRBJ2-1
v_call: TRBV6-5
cdr3_aa: ASSLTQPGNYNEQF

j_call: TRBJ1-4
v_call: TRBV6-5
cdr3_aa: ASSLDRGEKLF

j_call: TRBJ1-4
v_call: TRBV19
cdr3_aa: ASTGRASTNEKLF

j_call: TRBJ2-4
v_call: TRBV11-2
cdr3_aa: ASSLRPGIIAKNIQY

j_call: TRBJ2-1
v_call: TRBV5-1
cdr3_aa: ASSQTAGAYNEQF

j_call: TRBJ1-6
v_call: TRBV6-6
cdr3_aa: ASSPTGQGPYSPLH

j_call: TRBJ2-7
v_call: TRBV2
cdr3_aa: ASRRQGSSYEQY

j_call: TRBJ1-6
v_call: TRBV19
cdr3_aa: ASRVFGGDSPLH

j_call: TRBJ2-1
v_call: TRBV28
cdr3_aa: ATHRAGSYNEQF

j_call: TRBJ2-4
v_call: TRBV11-2
cdr3_aa: ASSADRPVGKNIQY

j_call: TRBJ1-2
v_call: TRBV2
cdr3_aa: ASSERPRANYGYT

j_call: TRBJ1-3
v_call: TRBV28
cdr3_aa: ASSRLDTIY

j_call: TRBJ2-1
v_call: TRBV9
cdr3_aa: ASSVGGTGNNEQF

j_call: TRBJ1-6
v_call: TRBV28
cdr3_aa: ASSLRTGRTYNSPLH

j_call: TRBJ2-1
v_call: TRBV28
cdr3_aa: ASSFRQGGQF

j_call: TRBJ1-2
v_call: TRBV11-2
cdr3_aa: ASSRDRDYGYT

j_call: TRBJ1-6
v_call: TRBV2
cdr3_aa: ASSRDRGYSPLH

j_call: TRBJ2-3
v_call: TRBV5-4
cdr3_aa: ASSQKAGGPSDTQY

j_call: TRBJ1-1
v_call: TRBV14
cdr3_aa: ASSRITQAPEAF

j_call: TRBJ1-1
v_call: TRBV21-1
cdr3_aa: ASSKRGRLGNAEAF

j_call: TRBJ1-5
v_call: TRBV10-3
cdr3_aa: AISLEGGQPQH

j_call: TRBJ1-6
v_call: TRBV4-1
cdr3_aa: ASSQDNRGNSYNSPLH